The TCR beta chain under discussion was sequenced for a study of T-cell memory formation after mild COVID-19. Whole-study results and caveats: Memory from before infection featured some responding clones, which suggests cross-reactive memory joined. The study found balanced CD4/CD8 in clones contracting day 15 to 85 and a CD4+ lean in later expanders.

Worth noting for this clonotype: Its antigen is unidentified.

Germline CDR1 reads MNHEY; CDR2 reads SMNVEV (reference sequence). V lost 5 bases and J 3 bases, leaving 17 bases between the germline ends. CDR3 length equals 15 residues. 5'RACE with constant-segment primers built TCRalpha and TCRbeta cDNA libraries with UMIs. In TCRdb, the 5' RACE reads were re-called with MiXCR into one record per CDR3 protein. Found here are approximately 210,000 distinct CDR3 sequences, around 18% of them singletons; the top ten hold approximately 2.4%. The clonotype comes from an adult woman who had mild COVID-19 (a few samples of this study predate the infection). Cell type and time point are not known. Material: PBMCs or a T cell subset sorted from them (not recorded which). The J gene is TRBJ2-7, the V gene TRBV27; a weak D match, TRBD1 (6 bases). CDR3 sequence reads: CASSPKTGSYYEQYF. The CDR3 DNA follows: TGTGCCAGCAGTCCTAAGACAGGTTCTTACTACGAGCAGTACTTC.